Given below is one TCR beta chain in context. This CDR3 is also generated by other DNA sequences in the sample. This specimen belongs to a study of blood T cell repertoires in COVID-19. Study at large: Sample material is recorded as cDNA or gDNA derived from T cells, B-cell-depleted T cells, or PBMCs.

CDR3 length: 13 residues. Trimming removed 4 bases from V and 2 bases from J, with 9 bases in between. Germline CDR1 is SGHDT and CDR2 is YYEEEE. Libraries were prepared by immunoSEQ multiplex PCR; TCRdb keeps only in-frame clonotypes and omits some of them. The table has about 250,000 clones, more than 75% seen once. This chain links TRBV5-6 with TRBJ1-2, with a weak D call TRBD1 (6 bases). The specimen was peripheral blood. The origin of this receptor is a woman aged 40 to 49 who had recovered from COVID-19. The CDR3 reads CASSPDSNYGYTF. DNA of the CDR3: TGTGCCAGCAGCCCGGACAGCAACTATGGCTACACCTTC.